This TCR beta chain was captured by sequencing in a study of blood T cell repertoires in COVID-19. Trimming pared 2 bases from V and 5 bases from J, leaving 13 bases between. CDR3 length: 15 amino acids. CDR1 and CDR2 from the germline V gene are MGHRA and YSYEKL. Assay: immunoSEQ multiplex PCR; the TCRdb copy retains only in-frame clones and omits some. The data contain some 270,000 clones, approximately 85% of them singletons. The sequence came from a woman in her 70s with acute or convalescent COVID-19. Input material: peripheral blood. This chain links TRBV4-1 with TRBJ1-5; possible D gene TRBD1, 6 bases. The CDR3 DNA sequence: TGCGCCAGCAGCCAACTAACAGGGCGCTATCAGCCCCAGCATTTT. Translation gives CASSQLTGRYQPQHF.